This T cell receptor beta chain stems from a study of T cell responses to AZD1222 COVID-19 vaccine. The wider study: Second-dose schedules of about 4 or about 12 weeks were combined. Study results and caveats: Mapped onto spike, vaccine-associated CD4 TCRs spanned it and were dominant at 160-218 and 743-854. Only a handful of people who got AZD1222 tested seropositive at baseline. Targets within unmutated variant regions were reportedly found for nearly half of spike-specific TCRs.

The CDR3 sequence is 11 residues long. CDR1 MNHEY and CDR2 SVGAGI come from the germline V gene. V was trimmed by 4 bases and J by 4 bases, leaving 4 bases between them. Points on this clone: Antigen: not known.

Profiling relied on immunoSEQ multiplex PCR, and the TCRdb table lists in-frame clones only, not all of them. Of about 120,000 clones listed, just over 85% are singletons. Sequencing used peripheral blood, obtained on day 0 of AZD1222 vaccination. The sequence was collected from an adult in good health. The chain employs TRBV6-5 and TRBJ1-2; no reliable D call. In DNA form, the CDR3 reads TGTGCCAGCAGTTCCGGCTATGGCTACACCTTC. This encodes CASSSGYGYTF.